The clone carrying this TCR beta chain turned up a few times. The antigen remains unidentified. The CDR3 is 14 amino acids. Trimming pared 1 base from V and 10 bases from J, leaving 16 bases between. Germline assignment: CDR1 SGHTA and CDR2 FQGNSA. Together with a sample-barcoded 5' primer, a J-beta primer mix was included in a second PCR lasting about 7 to 12 cycles. In TCRdb, the 5' RACE reads were re-called with MiXCR into one record per CDR3 protein. The repertoire holds 540,000 or so distinct CDR3 sequences, with 24% as singletons. The sample belongs to a study of blood T cells in healthy people across ages. Study conclusions and caveats: Considered underestimates were the diversity estimates obtained from one million T cells. Any changes in expanded clonotypes were possibly confounded, as donor CMV status remained unknown.

Another study also made use of these data, one on T cells of mothers and their children. Per that study: Samples came from a few healthy Caucasian mothers and their six children. Slightly, though not significantly, more overlap was seen in related than in unrelated mother-child pairs.

The gene calls are TRBV7-2 and TRBJ1-1; D is uncertain. The sample consisted of blood. The TCR was taken from a boy between 5 and 17 years old in good health. DNA of the CDR3: TGTGCCAGCAGCTTAGAGGCGTCGCCGGTGGGAGCTTTCTTT. Translation: CASSLEASPVGAFF.